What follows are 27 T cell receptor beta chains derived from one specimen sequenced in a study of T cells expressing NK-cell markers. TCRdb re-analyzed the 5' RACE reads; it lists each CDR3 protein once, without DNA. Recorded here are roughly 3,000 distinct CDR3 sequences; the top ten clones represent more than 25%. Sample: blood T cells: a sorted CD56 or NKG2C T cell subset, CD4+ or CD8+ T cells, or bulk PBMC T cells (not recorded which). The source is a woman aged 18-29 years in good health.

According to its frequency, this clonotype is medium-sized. Here the CDR3 reads CASSEVSGANVLTF. V usage is TRBV6-1 and J usage is TRBJ2-6. This CDR3 contains 14 residues. Germline CDR1 MNHNS, CDR2 SASEGT.

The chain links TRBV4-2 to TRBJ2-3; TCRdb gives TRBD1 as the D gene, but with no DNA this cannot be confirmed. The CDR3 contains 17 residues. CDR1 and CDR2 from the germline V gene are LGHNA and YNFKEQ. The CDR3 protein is CASSQTRGGGAVDTQYF.

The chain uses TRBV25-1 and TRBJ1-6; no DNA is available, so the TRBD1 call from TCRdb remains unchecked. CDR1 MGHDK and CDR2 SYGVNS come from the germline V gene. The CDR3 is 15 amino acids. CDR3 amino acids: CASSDRGELDSPLHF.

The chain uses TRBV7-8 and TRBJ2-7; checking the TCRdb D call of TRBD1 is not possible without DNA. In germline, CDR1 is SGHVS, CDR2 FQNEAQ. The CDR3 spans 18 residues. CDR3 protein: CASSRQGWTLFSSYEQYF.

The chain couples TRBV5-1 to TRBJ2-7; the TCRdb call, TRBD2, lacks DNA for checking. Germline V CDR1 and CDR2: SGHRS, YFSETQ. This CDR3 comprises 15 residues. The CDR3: CASRQGLAGSYEQYF.

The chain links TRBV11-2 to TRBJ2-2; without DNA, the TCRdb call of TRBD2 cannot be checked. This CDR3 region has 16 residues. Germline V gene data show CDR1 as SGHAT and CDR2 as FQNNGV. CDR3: CASSPRTSVSTGELFF.

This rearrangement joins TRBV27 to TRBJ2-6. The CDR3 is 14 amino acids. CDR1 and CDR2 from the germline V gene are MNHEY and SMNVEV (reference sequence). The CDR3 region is CASRQGSGANVLTF.

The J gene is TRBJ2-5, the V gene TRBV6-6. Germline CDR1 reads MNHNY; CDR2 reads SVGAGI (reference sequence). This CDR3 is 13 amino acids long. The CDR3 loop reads CASSYSFVETQYF.

CDR3: CASWGGGSGNTIYF. The V call is TRBV12-3 or TRBV12-4, the J call TRBJ1-3; TCRdb names TRBD1, which stays unverified in the absence of DNA. The CDR3 totals 14 residues.

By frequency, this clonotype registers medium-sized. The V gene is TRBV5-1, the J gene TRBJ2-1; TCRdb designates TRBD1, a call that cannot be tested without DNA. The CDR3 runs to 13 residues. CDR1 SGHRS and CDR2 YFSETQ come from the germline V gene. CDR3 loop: CASSPDRFGEQFF.

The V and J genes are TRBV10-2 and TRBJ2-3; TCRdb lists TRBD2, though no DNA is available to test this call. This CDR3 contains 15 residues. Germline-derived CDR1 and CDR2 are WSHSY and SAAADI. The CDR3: CASGASGRSGDTQYF.

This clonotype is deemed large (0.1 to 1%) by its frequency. CDR3 in amino acids: CSAKQPHAGQPQETQYF. The chain has TRBV20-1 and TRBJ2-5; TCRdb designates TRBD1, a call that cannot be tested without DNA. Germline CDR1 and CDR2: DFQATT and SNEGSKA (reference sequence). CDR3 size: 17 residues.

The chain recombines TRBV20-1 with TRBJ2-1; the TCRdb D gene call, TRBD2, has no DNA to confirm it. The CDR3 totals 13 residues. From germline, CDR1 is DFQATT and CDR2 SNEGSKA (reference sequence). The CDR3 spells CSARTGSYNEQFF.

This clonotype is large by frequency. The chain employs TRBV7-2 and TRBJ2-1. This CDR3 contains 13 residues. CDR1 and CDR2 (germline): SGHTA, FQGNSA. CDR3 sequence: CASSSSSYNEQFF.

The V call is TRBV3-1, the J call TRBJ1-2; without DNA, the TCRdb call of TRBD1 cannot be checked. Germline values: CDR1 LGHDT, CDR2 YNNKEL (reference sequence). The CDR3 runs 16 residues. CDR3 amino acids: CASSQLWDRGENGYTF.

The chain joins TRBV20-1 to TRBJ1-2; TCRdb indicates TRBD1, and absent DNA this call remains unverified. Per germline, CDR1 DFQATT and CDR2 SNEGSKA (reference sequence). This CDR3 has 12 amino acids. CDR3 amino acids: CSAKSGGHGYTF.

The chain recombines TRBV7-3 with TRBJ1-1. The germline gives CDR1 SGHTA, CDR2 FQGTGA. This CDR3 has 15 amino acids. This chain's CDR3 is CASSLTGTADTEAFF.

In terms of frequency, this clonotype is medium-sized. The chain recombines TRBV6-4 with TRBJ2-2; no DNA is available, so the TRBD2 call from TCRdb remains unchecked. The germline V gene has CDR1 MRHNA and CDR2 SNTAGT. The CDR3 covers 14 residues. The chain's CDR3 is CASSDGTSTGELFF.

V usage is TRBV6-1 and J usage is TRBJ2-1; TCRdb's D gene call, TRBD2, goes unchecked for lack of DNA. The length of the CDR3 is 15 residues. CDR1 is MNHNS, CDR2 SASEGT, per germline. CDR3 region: CASSEASGGANEQFF.

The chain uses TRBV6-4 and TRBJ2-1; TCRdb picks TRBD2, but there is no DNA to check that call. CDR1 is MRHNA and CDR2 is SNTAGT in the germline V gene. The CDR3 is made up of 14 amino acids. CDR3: CASSESGGHNEQFF.

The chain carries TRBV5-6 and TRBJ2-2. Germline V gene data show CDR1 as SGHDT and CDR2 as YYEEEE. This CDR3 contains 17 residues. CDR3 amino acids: CASSSPVHSLGTGELFF.

CDR3 amino acids: CASRDDERADTQYF. The genes are TRBV12-3 or TRBV12-4 and TRBJ2-3; TCRdb indicates TRBD2, and absent DNA this call remains unverified. The CDR3 extends over 14 amino acids.

CDR3 residues: CASSSAAGGPDEQYF. This chain links TRBV6-5 with TRBJ2-7; TCRdb's assignment of TRBD2 cannot be checked, as there is no DNA. Germline V gene data show CDR1 as MNHEY and CDR2 as SVGAGI. The CDR3 runs to 15 residues.

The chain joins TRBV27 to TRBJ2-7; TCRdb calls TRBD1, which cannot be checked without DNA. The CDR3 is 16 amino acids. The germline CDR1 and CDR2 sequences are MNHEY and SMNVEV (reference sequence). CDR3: CASSLSPWRGHYEQYF.

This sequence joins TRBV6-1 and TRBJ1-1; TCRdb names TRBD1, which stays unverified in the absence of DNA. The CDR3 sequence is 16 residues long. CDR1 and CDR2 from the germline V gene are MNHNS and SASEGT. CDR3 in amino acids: CASSEGTGEGHREAFF.

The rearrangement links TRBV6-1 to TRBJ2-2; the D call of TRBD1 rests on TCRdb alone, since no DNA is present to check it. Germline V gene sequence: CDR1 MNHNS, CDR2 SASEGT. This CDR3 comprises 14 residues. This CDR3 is CASSVEPRGGELFF.

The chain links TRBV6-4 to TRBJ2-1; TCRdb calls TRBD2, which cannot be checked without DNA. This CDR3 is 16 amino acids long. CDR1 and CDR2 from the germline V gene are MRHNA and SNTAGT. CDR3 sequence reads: CASSEGMTSPSDEQFF.